This T cell receptor beta chain was sequenced for a study of T cells after yellow fever vaccination. In TCRdb, the 5' RACE reads were re-called with MiXCR into one record per CDR3 protein. The sample has some 240,000 distinct CDR3 sequences; 2.5% to 3.5% are singletons. The CDR3 runs to 16 residues. Germline V gene lookup returns CDR1 SGHAT and CDR2 FQNNGV. Losses at the gene ends were 5 bases for V and 3 bases for J; bases not matched to a gene: 12. The receptor was isolated from a man younger than 35 who received the YFV17D yellow fever vaccine. The chain recombines TRBV11-2 with TRBJ1-2; TRBD1 matches at 7 bases. The sequenced sample was CD4+ T cells sorted from PBMCs, obtained 10 days after the yellow fever booster vaccination. The CDR3: CASSPLKGAWDYGYTF. The DNA of the CDR3 is TGTGCCAGCAGCCCCCTGAAGGGGGCTTGGGACTATGGCTACACCTTC.